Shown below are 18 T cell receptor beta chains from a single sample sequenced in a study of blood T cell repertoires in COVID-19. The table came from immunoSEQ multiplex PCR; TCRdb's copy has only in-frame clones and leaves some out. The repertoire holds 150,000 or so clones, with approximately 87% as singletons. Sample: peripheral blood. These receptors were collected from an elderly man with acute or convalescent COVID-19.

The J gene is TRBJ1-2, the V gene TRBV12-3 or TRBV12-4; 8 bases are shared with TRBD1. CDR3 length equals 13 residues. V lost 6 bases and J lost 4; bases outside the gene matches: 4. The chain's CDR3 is CASSTTGGYGYTF. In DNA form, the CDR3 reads TGTGCCAGCAGCACCACAGGGGGCTATGGCTACACCTTC.

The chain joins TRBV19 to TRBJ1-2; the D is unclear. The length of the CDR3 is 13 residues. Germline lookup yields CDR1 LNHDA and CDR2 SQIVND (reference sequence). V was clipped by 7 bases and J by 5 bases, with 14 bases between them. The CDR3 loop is CASMQELFYGYTF. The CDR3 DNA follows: TGTGCCAGTATGCAGGAATTGTTTTATGGCTACACCTTC.

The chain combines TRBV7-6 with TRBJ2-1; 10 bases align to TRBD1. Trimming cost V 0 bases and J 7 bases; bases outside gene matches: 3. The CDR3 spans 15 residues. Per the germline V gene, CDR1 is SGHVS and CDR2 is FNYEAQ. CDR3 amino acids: CASSLAPGQGNEQFF. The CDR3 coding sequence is TGTGCCAGCAGCTTAGCGCCGGGACAGGGGAATGAGCAGTTCTTC.

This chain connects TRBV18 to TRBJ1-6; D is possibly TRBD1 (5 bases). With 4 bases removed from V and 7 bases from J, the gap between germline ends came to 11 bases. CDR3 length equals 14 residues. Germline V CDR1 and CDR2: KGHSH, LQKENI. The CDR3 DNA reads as TGTGCCAGCTCACGTTCGTCAGGGAATTCACCCCTCCACTTT. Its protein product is CASSRSSGNSPLHF. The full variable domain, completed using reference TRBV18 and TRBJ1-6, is NAGVMQNPRHLVRRRGQEARLRCSPMKGHSHVYWYRQLPEEGLKFMVYLQKENIIDESGMPKERFSAEFPKEGPSILRIQQVVRGDSAAYFCASSRSSGNSPLHFGNGTRLTVT.

CDR3 in DNA: TGTGCCAGCAGTGGACAGGGGAGGGCCGGGGAGCTGTTTTTT. This codes for CASSGQGRAGELFF. The chain is built from TRBV2 and TRBJ2-2, with a weak D call TRBD1 (8 bases). The V end was cut by 4 bases, the J end by 6 bases, with 12 bases between. Germline values: CDR1 SNHLY, CDR2 FYNNEI. This CDR3 has 14 residues.

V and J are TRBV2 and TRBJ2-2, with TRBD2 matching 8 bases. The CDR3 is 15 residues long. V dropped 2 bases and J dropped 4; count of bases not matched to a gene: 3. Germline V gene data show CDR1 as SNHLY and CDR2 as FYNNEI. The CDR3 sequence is CASSEMRGATGELFF. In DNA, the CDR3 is TGTGCCAGCAGTGAAATGCGGGGGGCCACCGGGGAGCTGTTTTTT. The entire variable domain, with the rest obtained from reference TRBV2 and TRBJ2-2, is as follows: EPEVTQTPSHQVTQMGQEVILRCVPISNHLYFYWYRQILGQKVEFLVSFYNNEISEKSEIFDDQFSVERPDGSNFTLKIRSTKLEDSAMYFCASSEMRGATGELFFGEGSRLTVL.

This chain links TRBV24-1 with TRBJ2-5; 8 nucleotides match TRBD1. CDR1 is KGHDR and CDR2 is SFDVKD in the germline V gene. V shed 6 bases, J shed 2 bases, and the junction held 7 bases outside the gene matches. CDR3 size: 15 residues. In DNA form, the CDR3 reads TGTGCCACCAGTCTGACAGGGGACGTACAAGAGACCCAGTACTTC. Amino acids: CATSLTGDVQETQYF.

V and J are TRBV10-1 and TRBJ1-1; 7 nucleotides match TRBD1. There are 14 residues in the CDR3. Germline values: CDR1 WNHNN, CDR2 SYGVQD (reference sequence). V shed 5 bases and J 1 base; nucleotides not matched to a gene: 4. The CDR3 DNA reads TGCGCCAGCAGTCCGGGACAGAAGAACACTGAAGCTTTCTTT. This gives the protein CASSPGQKNTEAFF.

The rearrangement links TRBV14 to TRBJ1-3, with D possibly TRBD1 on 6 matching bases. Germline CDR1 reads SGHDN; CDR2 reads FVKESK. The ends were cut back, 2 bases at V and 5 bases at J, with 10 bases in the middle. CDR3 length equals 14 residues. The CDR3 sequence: CASSQTGMRNTIYF. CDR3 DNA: TGTGCCAGCAGCCAAACAGGGATGAGAAACACCATATATTTT.

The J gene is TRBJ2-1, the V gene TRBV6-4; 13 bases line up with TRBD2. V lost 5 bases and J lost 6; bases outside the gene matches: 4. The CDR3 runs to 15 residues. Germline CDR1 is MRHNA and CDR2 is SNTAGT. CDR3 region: CASSPGLAGTNEQFF. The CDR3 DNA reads TGTGCCAGCAGTCCGGGACTAGCGGGAACCAATGAGCAGTTCTTC.

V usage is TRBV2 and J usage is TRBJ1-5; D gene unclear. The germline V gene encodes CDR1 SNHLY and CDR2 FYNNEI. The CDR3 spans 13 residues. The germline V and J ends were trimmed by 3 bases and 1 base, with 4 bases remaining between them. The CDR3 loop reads CASSERSNQPQHF. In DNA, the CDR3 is TGTGCCAGCAGTGAGAGGAGCAATCAGCCCCAGCATTTT.

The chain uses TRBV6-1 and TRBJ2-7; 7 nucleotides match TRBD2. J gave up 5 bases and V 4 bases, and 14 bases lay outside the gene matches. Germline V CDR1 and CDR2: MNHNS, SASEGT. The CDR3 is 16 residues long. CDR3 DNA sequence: TGTGCCAGCAGTGGACGGGGAGGGAACCTGCGCCACGAGCAGTACTTC. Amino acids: CASSGRGGNLRHEQYF.

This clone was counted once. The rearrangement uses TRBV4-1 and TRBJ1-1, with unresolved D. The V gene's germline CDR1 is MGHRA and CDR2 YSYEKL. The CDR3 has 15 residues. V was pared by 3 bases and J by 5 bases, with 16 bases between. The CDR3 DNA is TGCGCCAGCAGCCATCGAACAGCGGATTGGACTGAAGCTTTCTTT. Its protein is CASSHRTADWTEAFF.

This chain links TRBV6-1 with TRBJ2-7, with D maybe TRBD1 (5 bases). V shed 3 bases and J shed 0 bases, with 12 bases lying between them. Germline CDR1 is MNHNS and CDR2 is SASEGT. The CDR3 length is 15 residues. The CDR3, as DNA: TGTGCCAGCAGTGACCCCCAGGGAAGCTCCTACGAGCAGTACTTC. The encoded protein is CASSDPQGSSYEQYF.

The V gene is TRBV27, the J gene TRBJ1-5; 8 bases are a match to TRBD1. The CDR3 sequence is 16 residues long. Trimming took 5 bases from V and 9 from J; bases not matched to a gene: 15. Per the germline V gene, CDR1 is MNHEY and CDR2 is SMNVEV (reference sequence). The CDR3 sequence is CASSLTGTGLSRPQHF. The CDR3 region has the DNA TGTGCCAGCAGTCTTACCGGGACAGGTCTTTCTCGGCCCCAGCATTTT.

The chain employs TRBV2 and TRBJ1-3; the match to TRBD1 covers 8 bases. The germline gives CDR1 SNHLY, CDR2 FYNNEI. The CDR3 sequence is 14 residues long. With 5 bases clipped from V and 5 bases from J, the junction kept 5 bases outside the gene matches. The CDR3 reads CASSTDRGRNTIYF. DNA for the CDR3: TGTGCCAGCAGTACCGACAGGGGCAGAAACACCATATATTTT.

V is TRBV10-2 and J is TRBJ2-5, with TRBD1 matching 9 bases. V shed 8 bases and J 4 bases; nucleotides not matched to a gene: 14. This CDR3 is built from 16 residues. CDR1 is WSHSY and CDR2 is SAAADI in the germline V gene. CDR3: CASAGTGSFRGETQYF. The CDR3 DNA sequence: TGCGCCAGCGCGGGGACAGGGTCATTCCGAGGAGAGACCCAGTACTTC.

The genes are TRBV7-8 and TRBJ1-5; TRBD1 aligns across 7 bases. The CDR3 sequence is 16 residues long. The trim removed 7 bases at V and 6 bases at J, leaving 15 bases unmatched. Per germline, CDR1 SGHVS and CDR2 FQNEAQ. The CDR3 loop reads CASTARGRPVGQPQHF. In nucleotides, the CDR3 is TGTGCCAGCACCGCCAGGGGGAGACCGGTAGGTCAGCCCCAGCATTTT.